The 23 T cell receptor beta chains given below trace back to one sample, sequenced in a study of yellow fever vaccine responses in identical twins. Via MiXCR, TCRdb re-called the RT-PCR reads, giving one row per CDR3 protein. The table has several thousand distinct CDR3 sequences, 70% to 85% seen once. Sequenced material: T cells from blood (PBMCs), unsorted or a sorted subset (not recorded which), taken before or after yellow fever vaccination (not recorded which). The source is a woman younger than 30 who received the yellow fever vaccine.

This chain connects TRBV6-1 to TRBJ2-1; 9 nucleotides line up with TRBD2. Germline CDR1 MNHNS, CDR2 SASEGT. The CDR3 loop spans 14 amino acids. J lost 6 bases, V lost 6 bases, and 6 bases had no gene match. CDR3 bases: TGTGCCAGCAGCCAGCGGGAGGCCCTCAATGAGCAGTTCTTC. It encodes CASSQREALNEQFF.

V is TRBV10-1 and J is TRBJ2-2, with no clear D. The CDR3 consists of 14 residues. V was cut by 6 bases and J by 1 base, with 9 bases left in between. Per the germline V gene, CDR1 is WNHNN and CDR2 is SYGVQD (reference sequence). CDR3 in amino acids: CASRARWNTGELFF. CDR3 nucleotides: TGCGCCAGCAGGGCCCGGTGGAACACCGGGGAGCTGTTTTTT.

The chain links TRBV5-1 to TRBJ1-5, with D perhaps matching TRBD1 (5 bases). V was cut by 2 bases and J by 7 bases, with 13 bases left in between. The CDR3 sequence is 14 residues long. Germline V gives CDR1 SGHRS, CDR2 YFSETQ. In nucleotides, the CDR3 is TGCGCCAGCAGCTTTCAGGGAATTGGACAGCCCCAGCATTTT. The encoded protein is CASSFQGIGQPQHF. Full variable domain (remainder filled in from reference TRBV5-1 and TRBJ1-5): KAGVTQTPRYLIKTRGQQVTLSCSPISGHRSVSWYQQTPGQGLQFLFEYFSETQRNKGNFPGRFSGRQFSNSRSEMNVSTLELGDSALYLCASSFQGIGQPQHFGDGTRLSIL.

The chain combines TRBV15 with TRBJ1-1; D unresolved. There are 15 residues in the CDR3. Germline values: CDR1 LNHNV, CDR2 YYDKDF (reference sequence). The ends were cut back, 0 bases at V and 1 base at J, with 9 bases in the middle. CDR3 DNA: TGTGCCACCAGCAGAGATCTAGGCGGGAACACTGAAGCTTTCTTT. The encoded protein is CATSRDLGGNTEAFF. The full variable domain, rest sourced from reference TRBV15 and TRBJ1-1, is DAMVIQNPRYQVTQFGKPVTLSCSQTLNHNVMYWYQQKSSQAPKLLFHYYDKDFNNEADTPDNFQSRRPNTSFCFLDIRSPGLGDTAMYLCATSRDLGGNTEAFFGQGTRLTVV.

In its sample, this clonotype was seen a few times. The chain uses TRBV12-3 or TRBV12-4 and TRBJ2-5; D unclear. This CDR3 comprises 13 residues. V lost 6 bases, J lost 4 bases, and 12 bases lay in between. For the CDR3, the DNA is TGTGCCAGCAGCCCGGATAGCTCAGAGACCCAGTACTTC. It codes for CASSPDSSETQYF.

V is TRBV4-3 and J is TRBJ2-7, with D perhaps matching TRBD1 (6 bases). This CDR3 is 15 amino acids long. The V gene's germline CDR1 is LGHNA and CDR2 YSLEER. Trimming took 0 bases from V and 2 from J, leaving 11 bases between them. The CDR3 reads CASSQDRTATYEQYF. For the CDR3, the DNA is TGCGCCAGCAGCCAAGATCGGACAGCTACCTACGAGCAGTACTTC.

The V and J genes are TRBV11-3 and TRBJ2-7; D remains unclear. Looked up from germline, CDR1 is SGHNT and CDR2 is YENEEA. Trimming shortened V by 4 bases and J by 1 base, and 8 bases separated the two germline ends. The CDR3 contains 13 residues. The CDR3 loop reads CASSSSMSYEQYF. The CDR3 region has the DNA TGTGCCAGCAGCTCGTCCATGTCCTACGAGCAGTACTTC. Combining the CDR3 with reference TRBV11-3 and TRBJ2-7 gives the whole variable domain EAGVVQSPRYKIIEKKQPVAFWCNPISGHNTLYWYLQNLGQGPELLIRYENEEAVDDSQLPKDRFSAERLKGVDSTLKIQPAELGDSAVYLCASSSSMSYEQYFGPGTRLTVT.

The chain employs TRBV15 and TRBJ1-1; no firm D call. Trimming cost V 0 bases and J 1 base, with 12 bases left between them. The CDR3 contains 16 residues. In germline, CDR1 is LNHNV, CDR2 YYDKDF (reference sequence). This chain's CDR3 is CATSRDWRGANTEAFF. The DNA for the CDR3 is TGTGCCACCAGCAGAGATTGGAGAGGCGCGAACACTGAAGCTTTCTTT.

The chain is built from TRBV25-1 and TRBJ2-7; TRBD2 is a possible D gene (6 bases). V shed 4 bases and J shed 4 bases, with 17 bases lying between them. The V gene's germline CDR1 is MGHDK and CDR2 SYGVNS. The CDR3 covers 15 residues. Here the CDR3 reads CASSGPPPGAYEQYF. The CDR3 DNA reads as TGTGCCAGCAGTGGACCCCCCCCGGGAGCATACGAGCAGTACTTC.

The chain recombines TRBV13 with TRBJ2-1; D perhaps matches TRBD2 (5 bases). Trimming left V 1 base short and J 1 base short, with 8 bases between. There are 15 residues in the CDR3. Germline CDR1 and CDR2: PRHDT and FYEKMQ (reference sequence). CDR3 in amino acids: CASSLVAFSYNEQFF. As DNA, the CDR3 is TGTGCCAGCAGCTTAGTAGCGTTTTCCTACAATGAGCAGTTCTTC.

The V gene is TRBV25-1, the J gene TRBJ1-6; perhaps TRBD1 as D (6 bases). With 2 bases removed from V and 15 bases from J, the gap between germline ends came to 11 bases. This CDR3 has 12 amino acids. Germline CDR1 and CDR2: MGHDK and SYGVNS. The CDR3 DNA follows: TGTGCCAGCAGTGAACCTGGACAGTTCCTCCACTTT. Its protein is CASSEPGQFLHF.

About this clonotype: The junction departs from germline at one end; a sequencing error may be responsible. The rearrangement links TRBV6-1 to TRBJ1-5; a possible D gene is TRBD1 (6 bases). Germline V CDR1 and CDR2: MNHNS, SASEGT. The CDR3 runs to 15 residues. This CDR3 is CAISVMAGDDQPQHF. The DNA of the CDR3 is TGTGCCATCAGTGTGATGGCAGGGGACGATCAGCCCCAGCATTTT.

This clonotype was picked up a small number of times. This chain uses TRBV20-1 with TRBJ2-1; D remains ambiguous. In germline, CDR1 is DFQATT, CDR2 SNEGSKA (reference sequence). Trimming removed 3 bases at V and 9 bases at J, with 18 bases between. The CDR3 is 14 residues long. CDR3 amino acids: CSARVGPGRLEQFF. In DNA form, the CDR3 reads TGCAGTGCTAGGGTCGGCCCCGGGCGTCTTGAGCAGTTCTTC.

V usage is TRBV30 and J usage is TRBJ1-2; possibly TRBD1 for D (6 bases). The CDR3 totals 13 residues. Trimming left V 1 base short and J 3 bases short, with 9 bases between. Germline V lookup: CDR1 GTSNPN, CDR2 SVGIG (reference sequence). The CDR3 DNA follows: TGTGCCTGGAGTGCGACAGGAGACTATGGCTACACCTTC. It is translated as CAWSATGDYGYTF.

This clonotype was seen a single time. In DNA form, the CDR3 reads TGCGCCAGCAGCTTCTCCGCATCCCAAGAGACCCAGTACTTC. As protein: CASSFSASQETQYF. The genes are TRBV5-1 and TRBJ2-5; D remains unclear. V gave up 2 bases and J gave up 1 base, with 9 bases separating them. CDR3 length: 14 amino acids. The germline gives CDR1 SGHRS, CDR2 YFSETQ.

V usage is TRBV15 and J usage is TRBJ1-1; D gene uncertain. The CDR3 has 15 amino acids. CDR1 is LNHNV, CDR2 YYDKDF, per germline (reference sequence). Trimming cost V 1 base and J 1 base, with 10 bases left between them. This CDR3 is CATSRGLPSNTEAFF. The CDR3 DNA sequence: TGTGCCACCAGCAGAGGCCTCCCCTCGAACACTGAAGCTTTCTTT.

The chain links TRBV6-1 to TRBJ2-2, with TRBD1 matching 9 bases. This CDR3 contains 14 residues. After removal of 11 bases from V and 5 bases from J, the junction contained 9 bases not matched to a gene. Germline CDR1 MNHNS, CDR2 SASEGT. DNA of the CDR3: TGTGCCGGTAGGACAGGGGTAGATACCGGGGAGCTGTTTTTT. It is translated as CAGRTGVDTGELFF.

This clonotype was seen a few times. The V and J genes are TRBV10-1 and TRBJ2-7; 8 bases agree with TRBD2. CDR1 is WNHNN, CDR2 SYGVQD, per germline (reference sequence). The junction had 3 bases not matched to a gene; V was cut back by 0 bases and J by 2 bases. This CDR3 is 15 amino acids long. The CDR3 DNA reads TGCGCCAGCAGTGAGTCGCGGGGGGCTCCCTACGAGCAGTACTTC. Amino acids: CASSESRGAPYEQYF.

The sample holds a few counts of this clonotype. The chain joins TRBV4-2 to TRBJ2-2; tentatively, D is TRBD2 (6 bases). V lost 2 bases and J lost 4, with 11 bases in between. CDR3 length: 15 amino acids. Germline V gene data show CDR1 as LGHNA and CDR2 as YNFKEQ. The CDR3: CASSQRQGGTGELFF. The CDR3 coding sequence is TGTGCCAGCAGCCAACGCCAGGGAGGCACCGGGGAGCTGTTTTTT.

V and J are TRBV10-3 and TRBJ2-7, with D hard to call. The germline V gene encodes CDR1 ENHRY and CDR2 SYGVKD. V shed 2 bases and J shed 0 bases, with 5 bases lying between them. This CDR3 has 13 amino acids. For the CDR3, the DNA is TGTGCCATCAGTGAGCCGCCCTCCTACGAGCAGTACTTC. Translated, it gives CAISEPPSYEQYF.

V usage is TRBV11-3 and J usage is TRBJ2-5; 10 bases fit TRBD2. The V segment lost 4 bases and the J segment 3 bases; nucleotides outside the gene matches: 8. The CDR3 loop spans 16 amino acids. Germline V gives CDR1 SGHNT, CDR2 YENEEA. The CDR3: CASSSPLGLAEETQYF. CDR3 coding DNA: TGTGCCAGCAGCTCTCCACTTGGACTAGCGGAAGAGACCCAGTACTTC. Filled out from reference TRBV11-3 and TRBJ2-5, the complete variable domain reads EAGVVQSPRYKIIEKKQPVAFWCNPISGHNTLYWYLQNLGQGPELLIRYENEEAVDDSQLPKDRFSAERLKGVDSTLKIQPAELGDSAVYLCASSSPLGLAEETQYFGPGTRLLVL.

This clonotype was seen only a few times. The rearrangement links TRBV6-1 to TRBJ2-1; 10 bases agree with TRBD1. The CDR3 has 14 residues. The ends lost 6 bases at V and 5 bases at J; junction bases unmatched: 4. In germline, CDR1 is MNHNS, CDR2 SASEGT. The CDR3 DNA sequence: TGTGCCAGCAGAGGGACAGGGGAACACAATGAGCAGTTCTTC. It yields the protein CASRGTGEHNEQFF.

The genes are TRBV3-1 and TRBJ2-1; D is unclear. The CDR3 totals 13 residues. Germline CDR1 and CDR2: LGHDT and YNNKEL (reference sequence). V was shortened by 7 bases and J by 1 base, with 8 bases between the two germline ends. CDR3 sequence: CASTKESYNEQFF. The CDR3 DNA sequence: TGTGCCAGCACCAAGGAGTCCTACAATGAGCAGTTCTTC.